This T cell receptor beta chain was retrieved from a study of blood T cell repertoires in COVID-19. Study-wide context: Samples of COVID-19 (acute and convalescent) were obtained from the United States, Italy and Spain.

The protocol was immunoSEQ multiplex PCR, while the TCRdb copy is restricted to in-frame clones and leaves out a portion. The table shows about 140,000 clones, with approximately 78% occurring only once. The length of the CDR3 is 15 residues. Germline loops: CDR1 SGHTA, CDR2 FQGTGA. Trimming removed 2 bases from V and 9 bases from J, with 14 bases in between. Those who participated ranged in age from roughly 18 to 100 years and resided in about two dozen US areas. This clonotype was sampled from a woman between 50 and 59 years old who had recovered from COVID-19. Sequencing was done on a sample of PBMCs or T cells enriched from blood (not recorded which). The V and J genes are TRBV7-3 and TRBJ1-6; perhaps TRBD1 as D (6 bases). Written as DNA, the CDR3 is TGTGCCAGCAGCTTACTTACAGGGAAGATTTCACCCCTCCACTTT. This sequence encodes CASSLLTGKISPLHF.